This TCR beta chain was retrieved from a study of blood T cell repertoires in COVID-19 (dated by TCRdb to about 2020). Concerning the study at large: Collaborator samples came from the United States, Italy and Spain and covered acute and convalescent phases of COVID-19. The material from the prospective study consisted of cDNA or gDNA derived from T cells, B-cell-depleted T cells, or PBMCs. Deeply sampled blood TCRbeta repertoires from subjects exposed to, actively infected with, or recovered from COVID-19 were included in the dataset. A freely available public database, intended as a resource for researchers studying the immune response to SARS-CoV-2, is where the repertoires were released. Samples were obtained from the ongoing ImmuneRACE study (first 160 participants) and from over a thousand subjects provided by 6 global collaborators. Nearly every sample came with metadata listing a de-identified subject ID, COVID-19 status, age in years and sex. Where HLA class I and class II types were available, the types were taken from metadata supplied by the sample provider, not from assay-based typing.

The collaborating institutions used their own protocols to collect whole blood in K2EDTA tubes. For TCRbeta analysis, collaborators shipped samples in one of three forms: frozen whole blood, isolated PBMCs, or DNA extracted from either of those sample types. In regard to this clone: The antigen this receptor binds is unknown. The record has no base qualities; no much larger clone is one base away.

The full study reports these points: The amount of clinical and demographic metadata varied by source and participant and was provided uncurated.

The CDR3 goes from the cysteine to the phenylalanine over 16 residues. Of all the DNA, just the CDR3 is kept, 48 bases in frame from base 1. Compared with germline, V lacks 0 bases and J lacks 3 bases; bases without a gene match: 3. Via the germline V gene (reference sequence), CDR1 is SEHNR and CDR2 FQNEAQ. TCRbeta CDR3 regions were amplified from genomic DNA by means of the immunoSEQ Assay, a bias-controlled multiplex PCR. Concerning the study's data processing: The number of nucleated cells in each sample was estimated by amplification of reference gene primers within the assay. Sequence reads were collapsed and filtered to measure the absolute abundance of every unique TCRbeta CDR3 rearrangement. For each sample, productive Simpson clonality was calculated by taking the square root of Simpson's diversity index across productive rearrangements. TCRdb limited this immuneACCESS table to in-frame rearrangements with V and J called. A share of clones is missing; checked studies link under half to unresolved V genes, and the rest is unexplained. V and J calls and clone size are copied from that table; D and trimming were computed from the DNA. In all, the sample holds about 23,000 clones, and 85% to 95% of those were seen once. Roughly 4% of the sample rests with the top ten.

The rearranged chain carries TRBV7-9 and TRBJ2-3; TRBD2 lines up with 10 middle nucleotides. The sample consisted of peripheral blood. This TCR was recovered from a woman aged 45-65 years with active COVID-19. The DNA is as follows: TGTGCCAGCAGCTTAGCGGGTAGCGGGGGGACAGATACGCAGTATTTT. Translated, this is CASSLAGSGGTDTQYF.